The present T cell receptor beta chain was sequenced within a study of blood T cells in healthy people across ages. Concerning this clonotype itself: The antigen is not known.

Next came a second PCR, run for 7 to 11 cycles, which used a sample-barcoded 5' primer along with a J-beta primer mix. Every sample gave at least 2.5 million paired-end reads containing CDR3. TCRdb recomputed calls from the 5' RACE reads with MiXCR, one row per CDR3 protein. This table holds roughly 800,000 distinct CDR3 sequences, 53% found once. Study conclusions and caveats: Long-lived donors had more naive CD4+ cells and higher diversity than aged donors.

V gave up 7 bases and J gave up 4 bases, with 20 bases separating them. CDR1 and CDR2 (germline): MNHEY, SMNVEV (reference sequence). The CDR3 is made up of 15 amino acids. J is TRBJ2-7 and V is TRBV27; either TRBD1 or TRBD2 may supply D (6 bases each). Sequencing was performed on blood. The TCR originated in an elderly man in good health. The CDR3 here is CASKLGQSGGYEQYF. In DNA form, the CDR3 reads TGTGCCAGCAAATTAGGACAGTCAGGAGGGTACGAGCAGTACTTC.